This record looks at one T cell receptor (beta chain) sequence and its context. Its antigen is currently unknown. Every bit of the isolated RNA underwent reverse transcription, so sequencing read expressed TCRB transcripts. Data came from immunoSEQ multiplex PCR; TCRdb stores just in-frame clones and leaves some out. The sample holds around 340,000 clones, 6.5% to 10% seen once. The data derive from a study of beta chain features in type 1 diabetes. Findings of the study overall: There was a possibility that cDNA sequencing over-represented cells with high TCR expression.

Input material: central memory CD4+ T cells from blood. This sequence originates from a woman between 18 and 29 years old in good health.

Here the CDR3 DNA reads TGTGCCAGCAGTTACTCTGGGGCATCTGGCGAGACCCAGTACTTC. This gives the protein CASSYSGASGETQYF. This chain uses TRBV6-6 with TRBJ2-5, with D possibly matching TRBD1 (5 bases). Germline V gene lookup returns CDR1 MNHNY and CDR2 SVGAGI (reference sequence). V dropped 0 bases and J dropped 5 bases, with 13 bases sitting between them. The CDR3 is 15 residues long.